The 26 T cell receptor beta chains below come from one sample, sequenced in a study of graft-versus-host responses after intestinal transplantation. Libraries were prepared by immunoSEQ multiplex PCR; TCRdb keeps only in-frame clonotypes and omits some of them. The repertoire has 85,000 to 95,000 clones, under 95% of them found once; the top ten carry roughly 2%. These receptors have no identified antigens. The sequencing used unstimulated CD8+ T cells sorted from spleen or lymph node cells, collected before intestinal transplant. The receptors derive from a human donor who received an intestinal transplant.

This clone showed up just once. The chain is built from TRBV5-1 and TRBJ2-3; 13 bases map to TRBD2. In germline, CDR1 is SGHRS, CDR2 YFSETQ. The CDR3 has 15 residues. The trim removed 4 bases at V and 3 bases at J, leaving 2 bases unmatched. The CDR3 nucleotides are TGCGCCAGCAGCGGGGGACTAGCGGGGACAGATACGCAGTATTTT. Its protein is CASSGGLAGTDTQYF.

This chain uses TRBV4-3 with TRBJ2-5, with TRBD2 matching over 10 bases. The J call is uncertain, as TRBJ2-7 better fits the DNA end. Germline CDR1 LGHNA, CDR2 YSLEER. The CDR3 spans 13 residues. The CDR3, as DNA: TGCGCCAGCAGCCAAGGGACTAGCGGCGAGCAGTACTTC. Encoded protein: CASSQGTSGEQYF.

The V gene is TRBV7-9, the J gene TRBJ2-6; 7 bases agree with TRBD1. The CDR3 totals 15 residues. Per the germline V gene, CDR1 is SEHNR and CDR2 is FQNEAQ (reference sequence). The V gene end was trimmed by 5 bases and the J gene end by 4 bases; junction bases not matched to a gene: 5. The CDR3 sequence: CASSPPDRGANVLTF. For the CDR3, the DNA is TGTGCCAGCAGCCCTCCGGACAGGGGGGCCAACGTCCTGACTTTC.

This chain uses TRBV7-2 with TRBJ2-1; 12 bases match TRBD2. Germline CDR1 SGHTA, CDR2 FQGNSA. The CDR3 contains 15 residues. Trimming took 5 bases from V and 6 from J; bases not matched to a gene: 5. In DNA form, the CDR3 reads TGTGCCAGCAGCCCTCCTAGCGGGGGGGTCAATGAGCAGTTCTTC. Protein sequence: CASSPPSGGVNEQFF.

The chain uses TRBV11-2 and TRBJ2-1, with D possibly being TRBD1 (5 bases). This CDR3 spans 14 amino acids. Germline CDR1 reads SGHAT; CDR2 reads FQNNGV. The ends were cut back, 2 bases at V and 5 bases at J, with 10 bases in the middle. The CDR3 region is CASSLIRGHNEQFF. In DNA form, the CDR3 reads TGTGCCAGCAGCTTAATTAGGGGCCACAATGAGCAGTTCTTC. The full variable domain, with the rest looked up from reference TRBV11-2 and TRBJ2-1, is EAGVAQSPRYKIIEKRQSVAFWCNPISGHATLYWYQQILGQGPKLLIQFQNNGVVDDSQLPKDRFSAERLKGVDSTLKIQPAKLEDSAVYLCASSLIRGHNEQFFGPGTRLTVL.

CDR3 residues: CSVEEPSERSYEQYF. In nucleotides, the CDR3 is TGCAGCGTTGAGGAGCCGTCCGAGCGTTCCTACGAGCAGTACTTC. V usage is TRBV29-1 and J usage is TRBJ2-7, with unresolved D. The V end lost 3 bases, the J end lost 1 base, and 16 bases lay between the germline ends. Germline V gene sequence: CDR1 SQVTM, CDR2 ANQGSEA. The CDR3 runs to 15 residues.

V is TRBV14 and J is TRBJ1-1; D is unresolved. Trimming shortened V by 7 bases and J by 11 bases, and 8 bases separated the two germline ends. Germline V gene lookup returns CDR1 SGHDN and CDR2 FVKESK. The CDR3 spans 9 residues. For the CDR3, the DNA is TGTGCCAGCACGGGTGTGGCTTTCTTT. Encoded protein: CASTGVAFF. The entire variable domain, with the rest obtained from reference TRBV14 and TRBJ1-1, is as follows: EAGVTQFPSHSVIEKGQTVTLRCDPISGHDNLYWYRRVMGKEIKFLLHFVKESKQDESGMPNNRFLAERTGGTYSTLKVQPAELEDSGVYFCASTGVAFFGQGTRLTVV.

The rearrangement joins TRBV29-1 to TRBJ2-1; D might be TRBD2 (7 bases). V was clipped by 6 bases and J by 9 bases, with 15 bases between them. This CDR3 spans 12 amino acids. Looked up from germline, CDR1 is SQVTM and CDR2 is ANQGSEA. CDR3 sequence reads: CSVVGGAGEQFF. CDR3 coding DNA: TGCAGCGTAGTTGGGGGGGCGGGTGAGCAGTTCTTC.

The rearrangement links TRBV7-9 to TRBJ1-3; possible D gene TRBD1, 6 bases. CDR3 length equals 16 residues. V lost 4 bases and J lost 0, with 13 bases in between. The germline V gene has CDR1 SEHNR and CDR2 FQNEAQ (reference sequence). CDR3: CASSSTTGRSGNTIYF. CDR3 DNA: TGTGCCAGCAGCTCCACGACAGGTCGCTCTGGAAACACCATATATTTT.

The chain recombines TRBV19 with TRBJ1-1; 9 bases are shared with TRBD1. The trim removed 6 bases at V and 7 bases at J, leaving 6 bases unmatched. CDR3 length equals 13 residues. The germline CDR1 and CDR2 sequences are LNHDA and SQIVND (reference sequence). CDR3 sequence (DNA): TGTGCCAGTAGCCCCCGGGACAGGGATGAAGCTTTCTTT. This gives the protein CASSPRDRDEAFF.

The rearrangement joins TRBV6-5 to TRBJ1-1; 10 positions match TRBD1. Unmatched junction bases numbered 3, after V lost 6 bases and J lost 5 bases. The CDR3 is 13 amino acids. The germline V gene encodes CDR1 MNHEY and CDR2 SVGAGI. CDR3 loop: CASSLGQGTEAFF. CDR3 DNA sequence: TGTGCCAGCAGCCTGGGACAGGGGACTGAAGCTTTCTTT.

This clone was counted a single time. The genes are TRBV4-1 and TRBJ2-3; TRBD1 matches 11 bases. This CDR3 comprises 18 residues. Germline V lookup: CDR1 MGHRA, CDR2 YSYEKL. V trimming: 0 bases; J trimming: 2 bases; junction bases outside the gene matches: 7. CDR3 region: CASSQDIRTGGFTDTQYF. Here the CDR3 DNA reads TGCGCCAGCAGCCAAGATATCCGGACAGGGGGCTTCACAGATACGCAGTATTTT.

A few counts support this clone. This sequence joins TRBV5-6 and TRBJ1-1; the D is unclear. Trimming removed 0 bases from V and 3 bases from J, with 9 bases in between. Germline CDR1 is SGHDT and CDR2 is YYEEEE. The CDR3 sequence is 14 residues long. The CDR3 here is CASSLGASYTEAFF. As DNA, the CDR3 is TGTGCCAGCAGCTTGGGCGCTTCATACACTGAAGCTTTCTTT.

CDR3 sequence reads: CASRRLTGKRYEQYF. The CDR3 DNA reads as TGTGCCAGCAGGCGCCTGACAGGGAAGCGTTACGAGCAGTACTTC. The chain uses TRBV6-5 and TRBJ2-7, with 7 positions matching TRBD1. The CDR3 contains 15 residues. Trimming at V came to 6 bases and at J to 4 bases, leaving 12 bases not matched to a gene. CDR1 and CDR2 from the germline V gene are MNHEY and SVGAGI.

The rearrangement uses TRBV12-5 and TRBJ2-3; TRBD1 matches at 8 bases. This CDR3 comprises 15 residues. The V gene's germline CDR1 is LGHNT and CDR2 FRNRAP. Trimming took 5 bases from V and 3 from J; bases not matched to a gene: 7. This CDR3 is CASGLAGTGTDTQYF. In nucleotides, the CDR3 is TGTGCTAGTGGTCTAGCCGGGACAGGAACAGATACGCAGTATTTT.

The chain couples TRBV19 to TRBJ1-1; a possible D gene is TRBD1 (5 bases). CDR1 is LNHDA, CDR2 SQIVND, per germline (reference sequence). The germline V and J ends were trimmed by 8 bases and 2 bases, with 6 bases remaining between them. CDR3 length: 11 residues. The DNA of the CDR3 is TGTGCCAGTCGGACAAACACTGAAGCTTTCTTT. This codes for CASRTNTEAFF.

This rearrangement joins TRBV18 to TRBJ2-3, with 7 nucleotides matching TRBD2. The V and J ends lost 3 bases and 5 bases, in that order; junction bases with no gene match: 5. The germline gives CDR1 KGHSH, CDR2 LQKENI. This CDR3 spans 14 amino acids. This CDR3 is CASSPGLLIDTQYF. In nucleotides, the CDR3 is TGTGCCAGCTCACCGGGACTATTGATAGATACGCAGTATTTT.

The rearrangement uses TRBV29-1 and TRBJ2-7; D is uncertain. Trimming shortened V by 6 bases and J by 0 bases, and 12 bases separated the two germline ends. This CDR3 is built from 13 residues. Germline lookup yields CDR1 SQVTM and CDR2 ANQGSEA. The CDR3 loop is CSVFWASSYEQYF. The CDR3 nucleotides read TGCAGCGTGTTTTGGGCAAGCTCCTACGAGCAGTACTTC.

This sequence joins TRBV15 and TRBJ1-4; D may be TRBD1 (6 bases). This CDR3 spans 14 amino acids. V was pared by 1 base and J by 6 bases, with 9 bases between. The germline gives CDR1 LNHNV, CDR2 YYDKDF (reference sequence). The CDR3, as DNA: TGTGCCACCAGCAGAGTGCACAGGGATGAAAAACTGTTTTTT. This encodes CATSRVHRDEKLFF. The whole variable domain, filled in from reference TRBV15 and TRBJ1-4, reads DAMVIQNPRYQVTQFGKPVTLSCSQTLNHNVMYWYQQKSSQAPKLLFHYYDKDFNNEADTPDNFQSRRPNTSFCFLDIRSPGLGDTAMYLCATSRVHRDEKLFFGSGTQLSVL.

The chain couples TRBV4-3 to TRBJ2-4; 9 nucleotides match TRBD1. V lost 3 bases, J lost 7 bases, and 7 bases stayed unmatched. Germline-derived CDR1 and CDR2 are LGHNA and YSLEER. This CDR3 spans 15 amino acids. CDR3 sequence reads: CASSQTRQGGNIQYF. The CDR3 DNA reads TGCGCCAGCAGCCAGACCAGACAGGGGGGGAACATTCAGTACTTC.

The J gene is TRBJ2-1, the V gene TRBV2; 8 bases are shared with TRBD1. The CDR3 extends over 12 amino acids. Trimming removed 6 bases from V and 8 bases from J; junction bases left unmatched: 3. Germline CDR1 and CDR2: SNHLY and FYNNEI. In DNA, the CDR3 is TGTGCCAGCAGGAGGACAGGGTATGAGCAGTTCTTC. This translates into CASRRTGYEQFF. Combining the CDR3 with reference TRBV2 and TRBJ2-1 gives the whole variable domain EPEVTQTPSHQVTQMGQEVILRCVPISNHLYFYWYRQILGQKVEFLVSFYNNEISEKSEIFDDQFSVERPDGSNFTLKIRSTKLEDSAMYFCASRRTGYEQFFGPGTRLTVL.

This clone has a single count. The rearrangement links TRBV19 to TRBJ1-1, with D maybe TRBD1 (6 bases). The CDR3 length is 12 residues. V dropped 7 bases and J dropped 5 bases, with 11 bases sitting between them. Germline loops: CDR1 LNHDA, CDR2 SQIVND (reference sequence). The CDR3 sequence is CASTPGATEAFF. The CDR3 nucleotides are TGTGCCAGTACCCCAGGGGCAACTGAAGCTTTCTTT.

The chain links TRBV7-5 to TRBJ2-2; the table gives TRBD1 as D, unverified against the DNA. TRBV7-5 is reported as a pseudogene. The CDR3 totals 17 residues. The CDR3 DNA reads TGTGCCAGAAGCTTTCAGGGCCGCCCCGAAGGCACCGGGGAGCTGTTTTTT. As protein: CARSFQGRPEGTGELFF.

The V gene is TRBV4-1, the J gene TRBJ1-1; D gene uncertain. The V gene lost 1 base and the J gene lost 4 bases, with 13 bases spanning the gap. Germline V CDR1 and CDR2: MGHRA, YSYEKL. The CDR3 consists of 15 residues. DNA for the CDR3: TGCGCCAGCAGCCAAGTAGGAGGGTTAGGCACTGAAGCTTTCTTT. It translates to CASSQVGGLGTEAFF.

The rearrangement joins TRBV30 to TRBJ1-1, with 9 bases that match TRBD1. Trimming removed 0 bases from V and 5 bases from J; junction bases left unmatched: 4. This CDR3 region has 14 residues. Germline-derived CDR1 and CDR2 are GTSNPN and SVGIG (reference sequence). The CDR3 region is CAWSVTGTGTEAFF. CDR3 bases: TGTGCCTGGAGTGTCACCGGGACAGGGACTGAAGCTTTCTTT.

The chain combines TRBV30 with TRBJ1-6, with 9 bases fitting TRBD1. The V gene end was trimmed by 3 bases and the J gene end by 9 bases; junction bases not matched to a gene: 9. This CDR3 comprises 15 residues. Germline V gene sequence: CDR1 GTSNPN, CDR2 SVGIG (reference sequence). CDR3 residues: CAWSDWGQGTSPLHF. CDR3 coding DNA: TGTGCCTGGAGCGACTGGGGACAGGGTACTTCACCCCTCCACTTT.